The sequence of this T cell receptor beta chain was determined in a study of control samples from healthy donors and cancer patients. The assay was immunoSEQ multiplex PCR, and TCRdb's table has in-frame clones only and misses some. Of 150,000 to 200,000 clones detected, roughly nine tenths appear once; the ten largest clones hold around 1.5%. Germline V gene sequence: CDR1 SGHTA, CDR2 FQGNSA. The J segment lost 2 bases and the V segment lost 2 bases, leaving 3 bases of the junction unmatched. This CDR3 region has 15 residues. Sequenced input: blood. The TCR sequence derives from a woman in her 30s in good health. The rearrangement joins TRBV7-2 to TRBJ1-5, with 7 bases aligning to TRBD1. The CDR3 region has the DNA TGTGCCAGCAGCTTAAGAGACAGGGGCAATCAGCCCCAGCATTTT. Protein: CASSLRDRGNQPQHF.